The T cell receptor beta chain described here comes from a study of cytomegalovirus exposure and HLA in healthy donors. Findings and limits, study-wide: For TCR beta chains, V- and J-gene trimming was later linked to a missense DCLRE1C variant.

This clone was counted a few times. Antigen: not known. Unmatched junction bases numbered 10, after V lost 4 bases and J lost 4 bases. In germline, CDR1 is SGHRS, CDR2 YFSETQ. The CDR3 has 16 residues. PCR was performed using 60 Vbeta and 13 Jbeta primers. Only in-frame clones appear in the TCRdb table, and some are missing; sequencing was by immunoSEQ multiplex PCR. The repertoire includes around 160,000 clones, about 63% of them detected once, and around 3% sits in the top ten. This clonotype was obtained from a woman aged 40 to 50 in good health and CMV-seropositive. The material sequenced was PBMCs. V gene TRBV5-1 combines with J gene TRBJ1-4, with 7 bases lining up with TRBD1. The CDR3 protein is CASSAGGQSINEKLFF. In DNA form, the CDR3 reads TGCGCCAGCAGCGCCGGGGGACAGTCGATTAATGAAAAACTGTTTTTT. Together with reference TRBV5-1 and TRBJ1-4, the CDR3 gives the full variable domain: KAGVTQTPRYLIKTRGQQVTLSCSPISGHRSVSWYQQTPGQGLQFLFEYFSETQRNKGNFPGRFSGRQFSNSRSEMNVSTLELGDSALYLCASSAGGQSINEKLFFGSGTQLSVL.